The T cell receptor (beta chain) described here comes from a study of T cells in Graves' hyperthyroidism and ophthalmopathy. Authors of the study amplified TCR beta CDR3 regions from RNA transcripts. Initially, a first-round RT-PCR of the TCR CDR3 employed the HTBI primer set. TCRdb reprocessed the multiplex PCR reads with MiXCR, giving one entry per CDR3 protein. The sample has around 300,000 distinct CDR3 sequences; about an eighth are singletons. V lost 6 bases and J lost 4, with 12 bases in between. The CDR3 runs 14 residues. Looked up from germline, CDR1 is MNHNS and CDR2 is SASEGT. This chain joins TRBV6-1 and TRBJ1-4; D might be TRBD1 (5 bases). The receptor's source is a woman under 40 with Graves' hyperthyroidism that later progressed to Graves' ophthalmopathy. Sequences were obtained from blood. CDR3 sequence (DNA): TGTGCCAGCAGGGGAACAGGATTTAATGAAAAACTGTTTTTT. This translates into CASRGTGFNEKLFF.